The 3 T cell receptor beta chains below were found in one sample sequenced in a study of T cell responses to AZD1222 COVID-19 vaccine. Some clones are missing from TCRdb's copy, which holds only in-frame ones; the method was immunoSEQ multiplex PCR. In the table there are some 130,000 clones, 90% of which are singletons. The material was peripheral blood, obtained on day 0 of AZD1222 vaccination. These receptors all stem from an adult in good health.

This sequence joins TRBV5-4 and TRBJ2-2; TRBD2 matches 8 bases. The germline gives CDR1 SGHNT, CDR2 YYREEE (reference sequence). After removal of 5 bases from V and 0 bases from J, the junction contained 6 bases not matched to a gene. This CDR3 region has 16 residues. The DNA of the CDR3 is TGTGCCAGCAGTCCGCGCGGGGGGCCGAACACCGGGGAGCTGTTTTTT. This gives the protein CASSPRGGPNTGELFF. The full variable domain, with the rest looked up from reference TRBV5-4 and TRBJ2-2, is ETGVTQSPTHLIKTRGQQVTLRCSSQSGHNTVSWYQQALGQGPQFIFQYYREEENGRGNFPPRFSGLQFPNYSSELNVNALELDDSALYLCASSPRGGPNTGELFFGEGSRLTVL.

This clone came up once. CDR3 loop: CASRRAQSQETQYF. CDR3 coding DNA: TGTGCCAGCAGACGCGCCCAGTCCCAAGAGACCCAGTACTTC. The chain is built from TRBV28 and TRBJ2-5; the D is unclear. Germline V gene data show CDR1 as MDHEN and CDR2 as SYDVKM. CDR3 length equals 14 residues. The V end lost 6 bases, the J end lost 1 base, and 12 bases lay between the germline ends.

The rearrangement links TRBV7-3 to TRBJ2-5; D unresolved. Trimming took off 2 bases at V and 7 bases at J, with 11 bases between the two ends. CDR3 length: 13 residues. Germline-derived CDR1 and CDR2 are SGHTA and FQGTGA. The CDR3 loop is CASSLVPLGTQYF. CDR3 in DNA: TGTGCCAGCAGCTTAGTCCCCCTGGGGACCCAGTACTTC.